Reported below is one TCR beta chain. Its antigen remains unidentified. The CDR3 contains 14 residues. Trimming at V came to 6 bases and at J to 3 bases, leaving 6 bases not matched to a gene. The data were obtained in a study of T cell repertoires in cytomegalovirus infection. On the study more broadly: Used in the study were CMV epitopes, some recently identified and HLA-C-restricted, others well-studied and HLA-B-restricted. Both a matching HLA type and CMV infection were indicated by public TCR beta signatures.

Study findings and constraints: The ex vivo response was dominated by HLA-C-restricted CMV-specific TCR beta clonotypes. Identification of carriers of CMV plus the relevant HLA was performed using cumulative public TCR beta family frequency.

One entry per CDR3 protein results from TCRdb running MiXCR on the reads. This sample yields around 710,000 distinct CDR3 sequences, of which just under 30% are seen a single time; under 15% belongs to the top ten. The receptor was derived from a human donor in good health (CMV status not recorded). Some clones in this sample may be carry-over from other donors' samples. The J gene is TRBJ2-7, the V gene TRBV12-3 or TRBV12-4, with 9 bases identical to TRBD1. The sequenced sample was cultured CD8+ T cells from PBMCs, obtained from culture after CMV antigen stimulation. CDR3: CASRALGQGYEQYF. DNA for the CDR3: TGTGCCAGCAGGGCTCTGGGACAGGGCTACGAGCAGTACTTC.